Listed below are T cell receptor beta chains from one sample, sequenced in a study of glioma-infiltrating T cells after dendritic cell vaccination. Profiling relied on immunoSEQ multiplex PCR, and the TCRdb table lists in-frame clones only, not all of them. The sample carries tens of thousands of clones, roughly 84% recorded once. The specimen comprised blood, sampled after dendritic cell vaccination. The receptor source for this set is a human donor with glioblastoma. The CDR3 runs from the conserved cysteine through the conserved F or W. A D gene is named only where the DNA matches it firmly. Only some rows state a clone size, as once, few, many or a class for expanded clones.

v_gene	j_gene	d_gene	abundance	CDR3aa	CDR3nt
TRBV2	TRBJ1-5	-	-	CASGQPNQPQHF	TGTGCCAGCGGACAGCCCAATCAGCCCCAGCATTTT
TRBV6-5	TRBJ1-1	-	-	CASSFRRGNTEAFF	TGTGCCAGCAGTTTCAGGAGGGGGAACACTGAAGCTTTCTTT
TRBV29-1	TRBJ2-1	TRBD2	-	CSVEDGTSGGNEQFF	TGCAGCGTTGAAGATGGGACTAGCGGGGGAAATGAGCAGTTCTTC
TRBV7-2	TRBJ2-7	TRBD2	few	CASSPTSGNTYEQYF	TGTGCCAGCAGCCCGACTAGCGGCAATACCTACGAGCAGTACTTC
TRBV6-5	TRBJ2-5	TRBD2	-	CASSFAGGKETQYF	TGTGCCAGCAGTTTCGCGGGGGGCAAGGAGACCCAGTACTTC
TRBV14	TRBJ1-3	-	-	CASSQPQRGHYSGNTIYF	TGTGCCAGCAGCCAACCTCAACGGGGACACTACTCTGGAAACACCATATATTTT
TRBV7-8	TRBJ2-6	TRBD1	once	CASSVGQGAPSGANVLTF	TGTGCCAGCAGCGTGGGACAGGGGGCGCCATCAGGGGCCAACGTCCTGACTTTC
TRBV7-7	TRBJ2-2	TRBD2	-	CASSPTSQNTGELFF	TGTGCTAGCAGCCCGACTAGCCAGAACACCGGGGAGCTGTTTTTT
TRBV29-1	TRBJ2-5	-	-	CSVRLALETQYF	TGCAGCGTTCGGCTAGCCCTAGAGACCCAGTACTTC
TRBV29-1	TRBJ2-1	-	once	CSVVNSYSYNEQFF	TGCAGCGTTGTTAATTCGTACTCCTACAATGAGCAGTTCTTC
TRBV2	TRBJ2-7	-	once	CASSLQDYEQYF	TGTGCCAGCAGCCTACAGGACTACGAGCAGTACTTC
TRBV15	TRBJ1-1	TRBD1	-	CATSGTGVTEAFF	TGTGCCACCAGCGGCACAGGGGTAACTGAAGCTTTCTTT
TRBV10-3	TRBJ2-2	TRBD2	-	CAIMTSGNTGELFF	TGTGCCATCATGACTAGCGGGAACACCGGGGAGCTGTTTTTT
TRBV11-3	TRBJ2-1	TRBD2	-	CASSLGGSRNEQFF	TGTGCCAGCAGCTTAGGCGGGAGTCGAAATGAGCAGTTCTTC
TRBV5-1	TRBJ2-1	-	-	CASSGGTYYNEQFF	TGCGCCAGCAGCGGAGGGACTTACTACAATGAGCAGTTCTTC
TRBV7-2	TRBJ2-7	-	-	CASSPPGFLSYEQYF	TGTGCCAGCAGCCCCCCGGGGTTCCTGTCCTACGAGCAGTACTTC
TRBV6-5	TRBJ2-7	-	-	CASNDDRVLPYEQYF	TGTGCCAGCAACGATGATAGAGTCCTACCCTACGAGCAGTACTTC
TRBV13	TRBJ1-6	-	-	CASSSGTHNSPLHF	TGTGCCAGCAGCTCCGGGACACATAATTCACCCCTCCACTTT
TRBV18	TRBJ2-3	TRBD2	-	CASSPSGGAYDTQYF	TGTGCCAGCTCACCCAGCGGGGGGGCATATGATACGCAGTATTTT
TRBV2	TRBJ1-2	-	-	CASRSTGLGGYTF	TGTGCCAGCAGATCCACAGGGTTAGGTGGCTACACCTTC
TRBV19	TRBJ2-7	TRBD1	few	CASSSEAGGDDEQYF	TGTGCCAGTAGTAGTGAGGCAGGGGGTGACGACGAGCAGTACTTC
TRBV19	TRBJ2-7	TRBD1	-	CASSRGQNSYEQYF	TGTGCCAGTAGTAGGGGACAGAACTCCTACGAGCAGTACTTC
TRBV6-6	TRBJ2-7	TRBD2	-	CASSYSKGGGYEQYF	TGTGCCAGCAGTTACTCGAAAGGCGGGGGGTACGAGCAGTACTTC
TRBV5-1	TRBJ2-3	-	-	CASSPGGPADTQYF	TGCGCCAGCAGCCCCGGGGGGCCGGCCGATACGCAGTATTTT
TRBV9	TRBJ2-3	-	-	CASSVEGVRETDTQYF	TGTGCCAGCAGCGTAGAGGGGGTGAGGGAAACAGATACGCAGTATTTT
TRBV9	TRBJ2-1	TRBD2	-	CASSPPKGLAELNEQFF	TGTGCCAGCAGCCCACCAAAGGGACTAGCGGAACTCAATGAGCAGTTCTTC
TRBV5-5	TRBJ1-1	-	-	CASSPTGRNTEAFF	TGTGCCAGCAGTCCAACAGGGCGGAACACTGAAGCTTTCTTT
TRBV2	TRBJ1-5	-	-	CASSGQGNQPQHF	TGTGCCAGCAGTGGGCAGGGAAATCAGCCCCAGCATTTT
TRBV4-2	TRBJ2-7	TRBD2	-	CASSQRSSGGYEQYF	TGTGCCAGCAGCCAACGGTCTAGCGGGGGGTACGAGCAGTACTTC
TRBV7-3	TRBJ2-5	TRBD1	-	CASSFSGGEETQYF	TGTGCCAGCAGCTTTTCAGGGGGCGAAGAGACCCAGTACTTC
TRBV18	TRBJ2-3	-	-	CASSPQSTDTQYF	TGTGCCAGCTCACCGCAGAGCACAGATACGCAGTATTTT
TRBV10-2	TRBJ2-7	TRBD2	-	CASTPGGTSYEQYF	TGCGCCAGCACCCCCGGGGGGACTTCCTACGAGCAGTACTTC
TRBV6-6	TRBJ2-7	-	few	CATNRDTSYEQYF	TGTGCCACCAACCGGGACACCTCCTACGAGCAGTACTTC
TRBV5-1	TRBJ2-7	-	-	CASSLGGSFGEQYF	TGCGCCAGCAGCTTGGGAGGTAGCTTTGGAGAGCAGTACTTC
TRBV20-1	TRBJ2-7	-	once	CSARRGGEQYF	TGCAGTGCTAGAAGGGGCGGCGAGCAGTACTTC
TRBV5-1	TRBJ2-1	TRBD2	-	CASTREGSSVYNEQFF	TGCGCCAGCACCCGGGAGGGCTCCTCCGTTTACAATGAGCAGTTCTTC
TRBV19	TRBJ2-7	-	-	CASGHSDGEQYF	TGTGCCAGTGGACACAGCGACGGCGAGCAGTACTTC
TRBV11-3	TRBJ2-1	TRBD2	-	CASSLRGLADNEQFF	TGTGCCAGCAGCCTGCGGGGACTAGCAGACAATGAGCAGTTCTTC
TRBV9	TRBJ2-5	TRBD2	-	CASSVGLAGEETQYF	TGTGCCAGCAGCGTTGGACTAGCGGGAGAAGAGACCCAGTACTTC